The 14 T cell receptor beta chains in this list originate from one sample, sequenced in a study of T cell repertoires in cytomegalovirus infection. TCRdb re-called the reads with MiXCR, one entry per CDR3 protein. The sample records fewer than 300,000 distinct CDR3 sequences, roughly 25% being singletons. The sequenced sample consisted of PBMCs. These receptors were taken from a human donor in good health (CMV status not recorded). Some clones in this sample may be carry-over from other donors' samples.

The V and J genes are TRBV19 and TRBJ2-1; TRBD1 agrees at 10 bases. V dropped 3 bases and J dropped 6; count of bases not matched to a gene: 5. There are 15 residues in the CDR3. The germline gives CDR1 LNHDA, CDR2 SQIVND (reference sequence). As DNA, the CDR3 is TGTGCCAGTAGTATGCGACAGGGGGCCTTCAATGAGCAGTTCTTC. It translates to CASSMRQGAFNEQFF.

This clonotype was counted between two and nine times. The chain is built from TRBV24-1 and TRBJ2-2, with D unclear. CDR1 is KGHDR, CDR2 SFDVKD, per germline. The CDR3 is 12 residues long. V shed 9 bases and J shed 2 bases, with 6 bases lying between them. The CDR3 here is CATSSNTGELFF. As DNA, the CDR3 is TGTGCCACCTCTTCAAACACCGGGGAGCTGTTTTTT.

The chain uses TRBV14 and TRBJ2-5; D unresolved. Germline V gives CDR1 SGHDN, CDR2 FVKESK. The CDR3 runs to 12 residues. Trimming removed 3 bases from V and 2 bases from J, with 4 bases in between. The CDR3 nucleotides are TGTGCCAGCAGCCAGAATCAAGAGACCCAGTACTTC. Translating gives CASSQNQETQYF.

In this sample, this clonotype turned up many times. V and J are TRBV7-2 and TRBJ2-5, with 7 bases that match TRBD1. There are 14 residues in the CDR3. Losses at the gene ends were 5 bases for V and 4 bases for J; bases not matched to a gene: 7. From germline, CDR1 is SGHTA and CDR2 FQGNSA. The CDR3 DNA is TGTGCCAGCAGCAAGACAGGGAGTGGAGAGACCCAGTACTTC. Its protein product is CASSKTGSGETQYF.

This clonotype has a count of ten or more. This rearrangement joins TRBV7-4 to TRBJ2-5; D might be TRBD2 (6 bases). V was trimmed by 6 bases and J by 5 bases, leaving 22 bases between them. Germline assignment: CDR1 SGHVT and CDR2 SQSDAQ. The CDR3 runs to 16 residues. Here the CDR3 DNA reads TGTGCCAGCAGTTATAGGCGGGACCAGACTGGGGAGACCCAGTACTTC. Its protein product is CASSYRRDQTGETQYF.

The genes are TRBV20-1 and TRBJ2-3; no firm D call. Trimming took off 3 bases at V and 0 bases at J, with 10 bases between the two ends. The germline CDR1 and CDR2 sequences are DFQATT and SNEGSKA (reference sequence). The CDR3 is made up of 14 amino acids. The DNA of the CDR3 is TGCAGTGCTAGGGGCGGAAGGAGCACAGATACGCAGTATTTT. Translation: CSARGGRSTDTQYF.

V is TRBV23-1 and J is TRBJ2-7; 7 nucleotides agree with TRBD1. TRBV23-1 is given ORF status, its function remaining uncertain. The CDR3 loop spans 13 amino acids. J gave up 5 bases and V 4 bases, and 5 bases lay outside the gene matches. For the CDR3, the DNA is TGCGCCAGCAGTCTAGGGGGCGGCCACGAGCAGTACTTC. Its protein product is CASSLGGGHEQYF.

This clonotype occurred many times. This sequence joins TRBV7-6 and TRBJ2-1; 9 nucleotides line up with TRBD2. Germline CDR1 is SGHVS and CDR2 is FNYEAQ. V was clipped by 4 bases and J by 2 bases; unmatched bases: 12. This CDR3 spans 18 amino acids. CDR3 nucleotides: TGTGCCAGCAGCTCGGGGTTAAAGCTAGCGGGAACCTACAATGAGCAGTTCTTC. It codes for CASSSGLKLAGTYNEQFF.

V gene TRBV20-1 combines with J gene TRBJ2-7, with D tentatively TRBD1 or TRBD2 (5 bases each). Germline V gives CDR1 DFQATT, CDR2 SNEGSKA (reference sequence). This CDR3 comprises 14 residues. V was clipped by 1 base and J by 3 bases, with 13 bases between them. CDR3 loop: CSARAGTGLYEQYF. CDR3 coding DNA: TGCAGTGCTAGAGCCGGGACCGGACTCTACGAGCAGTACTTC.

This clonotype was counted only a few times. The V gene is TRBV20-1, the J gene TRBJ1-5, with 8 bases matching TRBD1. J gave up 6 bases and V 1 base, and 5 bases lay outside the gene matches. CDR1 is DFQATT and CDR2 is SNEGSKA in the germline V gene (reference sequence). The CDR3 runs to 14 residues. CDR3 in amino acids: CSARVTGGGQPQHF. In DNA, the CDR3 is TGCAGTGCTAGAGTCACAGGGGGAGGTCAGCCCCAGCATTTT.

This clonotype was seen only a few times. The V call is TRBV6-5, the J call TRBJ1-5; 9 nucleotides match TRBD1. This CDR3 is built from 17 residues. Germline-derived CDR1 and CDR2 are MNHEY and SVGAGI. V lost 6 bases and J lost 11; bases outside the gene matches: 20. Here the CDR3 DNA reads TGTGCCAGCAGCTTAACACGGCCGGGACAGGGCTCTTTATCCCAGCATTTT. Encoded protein: CASSLTRPGQGSLSQHF.

This clonotype was observed at least ten times. The rearrangement joins TRBV2 to TRBJ2-7; D remains ambiguous. The germline V gene has CDR1 SNHLY and CDR2 FYNNEI. This CDR3 region has 12 residues. The V gene lost 3 bases and the J gene lost 6 bases, with 9 bases spanning the gap. The CDR3 DNA reads as TGTGCCAGCAGTGACGCGGTCCCCGAGCAGTACTTC. Translated, it gives CASSDAVPEQYF.

The chain links TRBV10-3 to TRBJ2-5; D uncertain. Deletions cut 7 bases from V and 5 bases from J, with 14 bases between. CDR3 length equals 13 residues. Per the germline V gene, CDR1 is ENHRY and CDR2 is SYGVKD. The DNA for the CDR3 is TGTGCCATCATGAGGCAGCAAGGGGAGACCCAGTACTTC. Its protein product is CAIMRQQGETQYF.

The chain links TRBV7-2 to TRBJ2-1, with 7 positions matching TRBD2. This CDR3 contains 15 residues. Germline V gives CDR1 SGHTA, CDR2 FQGNSA. The junction had 6 bases not matched to a gene; V was cut back by 1 base and J by 6 bases. The CDR3 region has the DNA TGTGCCAGCAGCTTAGGCGGGAGCGGTATCAATGAGCAGTTCTTC. Its protein product is CASSLGGSGINEQFF.